Following are 20 T cell receptor beta chains from one sample sequenced in a study of blood T cell repertoires in COVID-19. TCRdb keeps only in-frame clones here, not all; method: immunoSEQ multiplex PCR. The sample lists hundreds of thousands of clones; 80% to 90% were seen once. What was sequenced was PBMCs or T cells enriched from blood (not recorded which). These receptors were obtained from a woman in her thirties or forties with acute COVID-19.

V is TRBV4-1 and J is TRBJ1-5, with 7 bases identical to TRBD1. CDR1 is MGHRA and CDR2 is YSYEKL in the germline V gene. The CDR3 loop spans 15 amino acids. Trimming at V came to 1 base and at J to 6 bases, leaving 6 bases not matched to a gene. CDR3 amino acids: CASSQVAAGGQPQHF. The CDR3 bases are TGCGCCAGCAGCCAAGTTGCGGCAGGGGGTCAGCCCCAGCATTTT.

The CDR3 here is CASGYSGNTEAFF. The CDR3 nucleotides read TGTGCCAGCGGCTATAGCGGGAACACTGAAGCTTTCTTT. J is TRBJ1-1 and V is TRBV28, with D uncertain. The germline V gene encodes CDR1 MDHEN and CDR2 SYDVKM. V lost 8 bases and J lost 1, with 11 bases in between. The CDR3 length is 13 residues.

The chain recombines TRBV7-8 with TRBJ2-7, with D maybe TRBD1 (7 bases). Trimming stripped 5 bases from V and 7 bases from J, with 27 bases between. CDR1 and CDR2 (germline): SGHVS, FQNEAQ. This CDR3 is built from 17 residues. CDR3 protein: CASSRRPARGEKEEQYF. CDR3 nucleotide sequence: TGTGCCAGCAGCCGCCGGCCGGCCAGGGGGGAGAAGGAAGAGCAGTACTTC.

V gene TRBV28 combines with J gene TRBJ2-1, with 7 bases aligning to TRBD2. The CDR3 is 16 residues long. Germline V CDR1 and CDR2: MDHEN, SYDVKM. With V trimmed by 6 bases and J by 2 bases, 10 bases remained unmatched. CDR3 coding DNA: TGTGCCAGCAGGCGACTAGGCCGGGGGGCCTACAATGAGCAGTTCTTC. Residues: CASRRLGRGAYNEQFF.

This clone came up once. The chain links TRBV28 to TRBJ2-7; maybe TRBD2 (5 bases). CDR3 length: 16 amino acids. Germline values: CDR1 MDHEN, CDR2 SYDVKM. The V gene lost 6 bases and the J gene lost 1 base, with 19 bases spanning the gap. CDR3 in DNA: TGTGCCAGCAGCCCTCTAGGGAGTAGCAGATCCTACGAGCAGTACTTC. Translating gives CASSPLGSSRSYEQYF.

The V call is TRBV19, the J call TRBJ1-1; D call uncertain. This CDR3 spans 11 amino acids. Looked up from germline, CDR1 is LNHDA and CDR2 is SQIVND (reference sequence). V lost 7 bases to trimming and J lost 7 bases, with 10 bases between them. The CDR3 loop is CASMSLGEAFF. The CDR3 region has the DNA TGTGCCAGTATGAGTCTAGGTGAAGCTTTCTTT.

This sequence joins TRBV28 and TRBJ2-5, with TRBD1 identical over 9 bases. This CDR3 is built from 15 residues. Trimming removed 5 bases from V and 1 base from J; junction bases left unmatched: 5. The germline V gene has CDR1 MDHEN and CDR2 SYDVKM. The CDR3 DNA follows: TGTGCCAGCAGTCCGGGACAGGGTATCCAAGAGACCCAGTACTTC. Its translation: CASSPGQGIQETQYF.

The J gene is TRBJ2-5, the V gene TRBV9; 7 bases fit TRBD1. The length of the CDR3 is 15 residues. Germline V gene data show CDR1 as SGDLS and CDR2 as YYNGEE. The junction had 4 bases not matched to a gene; V was cut back by 0 bases and J by 2 bases. The CDR3 here is CASSVEGDRQETQYF. In nucleotides, the CDR3 is TGTGCCAGCAGCGTAGAGGGGGACAGACAAGAGACCCAGTACTTC. Supplemented by reference TRBV9 and TRBJ2-5, the full variable domain reads DSGVTQTPKHLITATGQRVTLRCSPRSGDLSVYWYQQSLDQGLQFLIQYYNGEERAKGNILERFSAQQFPDLHSELNLSSLELGDSALYFCASSVEGDRQETQYFGPGTRLLVL.

The chain recombines TRBV20-1 with TRBJ2-7; D is perhaps TRBD1 (5 bases). The CDR3 consists of 14 residues. V shed 3 bases and J shed 0 bases, with 12 bases lying between them. Looked up from germline, CDR1 is DFQATT and CDR2 is SNEGSKA (reference sequence). This chain's CDR3 is CSASVQASSYEQYF. Here the CDR3 DNA reads TGCAGTGCTAGTGTACAGGCAAGCTCCTACGAGCAGTACTTC.

The chain couples TRBV5-1 to TRBJ2-2; D may be TRBD2 (6 bases). Germline V gene data show CDR1 as SGHRS and CDR2 as YFSETQ. The CDR3 runs to 12 residues. Trimming removed 7 bases at V and 3 bases at J, with 7 bases between. The CDR3 protein is CASPGDTGELFF. The CDR3 DNA is TGCGCCAGCCCGGGGGACACCGGGGAGCTGTTTTTT.

The rearrangement uses TRBV19 and TRBJ1-1, with D perhaps TRBD1 (5 bases). The V end lost 10 bases, the J end lost 5 bases, and 14 bases lay between the germline ends. The germline V gene encodes CDR1 LNHDA and CDR2 SQIVND (reference sequence). The CDR3 runs 12 residues. CDR3 nucleotides: TGTGCCACCGGGGGTGGAGGTACTGAAGCTTTCTTT. It codes for CATGGGGTEAFF.

The genes are TRBV11-3 and TRBJ2-1, with 10 bases matching TRBD2. V was clipped by 0 bases and J by 7 bases; unmatched bases: 6. The CDR3 loop spans 16 amino acids. CDR1 is SGHNT, CDR2 YENEEA, per germline. The DNA of the CDR3 is TGTGCCAGCAGCTTAGATGGAGCGGGAGGGCGAAATGAGCAGTTCTTC. It encodes CASSLDGAGGRNEQFF.

The gene calls are TRBV20-1 and TRBJ1-1; D call uncertain. V lost 5 bases to trimming and J lost 7 bases, with 8 bases between them. Looked up from germline, CDR1 is DFQATT and CDR2 is SNEGSKA (reference sequence). The CDR3 covers 10 residues. CDR3 sequence (DNA): TGCAGTGCTTGGCGGAATGAAGCTTTCTTT. It yields the protein CSAWRNEAFF.

The chain joins TRBV6-5 to TRBJ2-7, with D perhaps matching TRBD2 (6 bases). V lost 6 bases and J lost 0, with 9 bases in between. This CDR3 is built from 13 residues. Germline V gene lookup returns CDR1 MNHEY and CDR2 SVGAGI. The CDR3 nucleotides are TGTGCCAGCAGGGCTAGCGACTCCTACGAGCAGTACTTC. Translation: CASRASDSYEQYF.

The chain couples TRBV4-3 to TRBJ2-2; 11 bases map to TRBD2. V trimming: 2 bases; J trimming: 7 bases; junction bases outside the gene matches: 6. This CDR3 has 16 amino acids. CDR1 and CDR2 (germline): LGHNA, YSLEER. The CDR3 spells CASSQYLAGGHGELFF. The CDR3 DNA follows: TGCGCCAGCAGCCAATACCTAGCGGGAGGACACGGGGAGCTGTTTTTT.

CDR3 region: CASSISSGRTTLTDTQYF. In DNA form, the CDR3 reads TGTGCCAGTAGTATTTCTAGCGGGAGGACCACCCTCACAGATACGCAGTATTTT. The rearrangement links TRBV19 to TRBJ2-3; 11 nucleotides match TRBD2. The CDR3 sequence is 18 residues long. Germline V CDR1 and CDR2: LNHDA, SQIVND (reference sequence). Losses at the gene ends were 3 bases for V and 2 bases for J; bases not matched to a gene: 10.

This CDR3 reads CASSRISGSDSNQPQHF. CDR3 nucleotides: TGTGCCAGTAGTAGAATCTCAGGCTCAGATAGCAATCAGCCCCAGCATTTT. J is TRBJ1-5 and V is TRBV19; D unclear. V lost 4 bases and J lost 0, with 16 bases in between. The germline CDR1 and CDR2 sequences are LNHDA and SQIVND (reference sequence). The CDR3 is made up of 17 amino acids.

The V and J genes are TRBV7-8 and TRBJ2-3; 9 bases match TRBD2. Trimming removed 5 bases from V and 2 bases from J; junction bases left unmatched: 14. CDR1 and CDR2 (germline): SGHVS, FQNEAQ. The CDR3 covers 18 residues. CDR3: CASSQRRASGTNTDTQYF. CDR3 bases: TGTGCCAGCAGCCAGAGAAGGGCTAGCGGGACCAACACAGATACGCAGTATTTT.

The rearrangement uses TRBV19 and TRBJ1-2; 10 bases map to TRBD1. This CDR3 spans 13 amino acids. Germline V lookup: CDR1 LNHDA, CDR2 SQIVND (reference sequence). V trimming: 10 bases; J trimming: 3 bases; junction bases outside the gene matches: 5. Written as DNA, the CDR3 is TGTGCCACCCGAGGGACAGGGGACTATGGCTACACCTTC. This sequence encodes CATRGTGDYGYTF.

This clone was seen a single time. This rearrangement joins TRBV11-2 to TRBJ2-7; 13 bases match TRBD2. V lost 4 bases to trimming and J lost 2 bases; unmatched junction nucleotides: 5. Germline V gives CDR1 SGHAT, CDR2 FQNNGV. This CDR3 contains 16 residues. CDR3 in DNA: TGTGCCAGCAGCTCCGGGACTAGCGGGGATCCCTACGAGCAGTACTTC. The encoded protein is CASSSGTSGDPYEQYF.